This entry lists 25 T cell receptor beta chains sequenced from one sample in a study of CD8+ T cells in alopecia areata. Sequencing relied on a cDNA template that was reverse transcribed from extracted RNA. Measured with immunoSEQ multiplex PCR; TCRdb has only the in-frame clones, and not every one. Here the sample spans some 180,000 clones, 53% being singletons. Indicated treatment: oral pan-JAK inhibitor, 5-10 mg twice daily. The sample in question was CD8+ T cells sorted from blood, obtained at week 24, from a patient treated with tofacitinib. These receptors all come from a human donor with alopecia areata.

The chain is built from TRBV9 and TRBJ1-1, with D perhaps TRBD1 (6 bases). The CDR3 sequence is 14 residues long. The germline gives CDR1 SGDLS, CDR2 YYNGEE. Trimming shortened V by 4 bases and J by 3 bases, and 13 bases separated the two germline ends. The CDR3 nucleotides are TGTGCCAGCAGCAAGACCCCAGGGGACACTGAAGCTTTCTTT. Its protein product is CASSKTPGDTEAFF.

This clone was counted between two and nine times. V is TRBV28 and J is TRBJ2-3, with 14 nucleotides matching TRBD2. Germline trimming cut 3 bases from V and 3 bases from J; bases unmatched to any gene: 14. Per the germline V gene, CDR1 is MDHEN and CDR2 is SYDVKM. This CDR3 region has 20 residues. CDR3 sequence: CASSFLPPGLAGASTDTQYF. The DNA of the CDR3 is TGTGCCAGCAGTTTCCTCCCTCCGGGACTAGCGGGGGCGAGTACAGATACGCAGTATTTT.

This clone was detected a few times. The chain employs TRBV10-3 and TRBJ2-5; D might be TRBD2 (6 bases). V was trimmed by 10 bases and J by 4 bases, leaving 28 bases between them. Germline V gene data show CDR1 as ENHRY and CDR2 as SYGVKD. This CDR3 is 17 amino acids long. The CDR3 loop is CARRGPKLEEPIETQYF. CDR3 bases: TGTGCCAGGCGGGGCCCCAAGCTGGAGGAGCCCATAGAGACCCAGTACTTC.

Concerning this clone: The identical CDR3 is also encoded by other nucleotide sequences in the sample. This chain joins TRBV7-9 and TRBJ1-5; D call uncertain. The CDR3 sequence is 13 residues long. Trimming took 2 bases from V and 2 from J, leaving 4 bases between them. The germline CDR1 and CDR2 sequences are SEHNR and FQNEAQ (reference sequence). DNA of the CDR3: TGTGCCAGCAGCTTAAGTGGCAATCAGCCCCAGCATTTT. As protein: CASSLSGNQPQHF. Full variable domain (missing parts from reference TRBV7-9 and TRBJ1-5): DTGVSQNPRHKITKRGQNVTFRCDPISEHNRLYWYRQTLGQGPEFLTYFQNEAQLEKSRLLSDRFSAERPKGSFSTLEIQRTEQGDSAMYLCASSLSGNQPQHFGDGTRLSIL.

V and J are TRBV5-6 and TRBJ1-1; D might be TRBD1 (6 bases). V dropped 4 bases and J dropped 4 bases, with 17 bases sitting between them. This CDR3 is 15 amino acids long. CDR1 is SGHDT, CDR2 YYEEEE, per germline. CDR3 residues: CASSPGGSGGTEAFF. CDR3 nucleotides: TGTGCCAGCAGCCCGGGGGGCTCTGGTGGCACTGAAGCTTTCTTT.

The table lists this clone with a count of one. This chain links TRBV30 with TRBJ2-1; 11 bases line up with TRBD1. V lost 5 bases and J lost 7; bases outside the gene matches: 4. Germline CDR1 reads GTSNPN; CDR2 reads SVGIG (reference sequence). The CDR3 totals 13 residues. The CDR3 DNA reads as TGTGCCTGGGGACAGGGGGCTTGGAATGAGCAGTTCTTC. It yields the protein CAWGQGAWNEQFF.

V is TRBV15 and J is TRBJ1-2; perhaps TRBD1 as D (6 bases). CDR3 length equals 15 residues. V was shortened by 3 bases and J by 0 bases, with 11 bases between the two germline ends. Germline V gene lookup returns CDR1 LNHNV and CDR2 YYDKDF (reference sequence). The CDR3 bases are TGTGCCACCAGCAGCCCACAGGGACCTAACTATGGCTACACCTTC. This translates into CATSSPQGPNYGYTF.

A few counts support this clone. The rearrangement links TRBV4-3 to TRBJ2-3, with a weak D call TRBD2 (5 bases). V gave up 1 base and J gave up 3 bases, with 5 bases separating them. Germline V lookup: CDR1 LGHNA, CDR2 YSLEER. The CDR3 runs to 13 residues. The CDR3 DNA follows: TGCGCCAGCAGCCAAGGGAGGACAGATACGCAGTATTTT. Translating it yields CASSQGRTDTQYF.

The J gene is TRBJ1-1, the V gene TRBV30, with D possibly TRBD1 on 5 matching bases. Trimming left V 5 bases short and J 7 bases short, with 11 bases between. Germline CDR1 and CDR2: GTSNPN and SVGIG (reference sequence). There are 11 residues in the CDR3. The CDR3 DNA follows: TGTGCCTGGGGTCCGCAGGGTGAAGCTTTCTTT. Translation: CAWGPQGEAFF.

V and J are TRBV4-3 and TRBJ2-7; D is perhaps TRBD1 (6 bases). Germline assignment: CDR1 LGHNA and CDR2 YSLEER. V was trimmed by 4 bases and J by 2 bases, leaving 9 bases between them. The CDR3 sequence is 13 residues long. CDR3 bases: TGCGCCAGCAGCCCGGACAGAACCTACGAGCAGTACTTC. Translation: CASSPDRTYEQYF.

The chain employs TRBV30 and TRBJ2-3; 8 nucleotides align to TRBD1. This CDR3 is built from 11 residues. The trim removed 5 bases at V and 8 bases at J, leaving 3 bases unmatched. CDR1 and CDR2 (germline): GTSNPN, SVGIG (reference sequence). The CDR3 region has the DNA TGTGCCTGGCGACAGGGGCCTACGCAGTATTTT. It is translated as CAWRQGPTQYF.

This clone was counted a few times. The chain recombines TRBV29-1 with TRBJ1-1; no clear D gene. Trimming pared 8 bases from V and 1 base from J, leaving 11 bases between. The CDR3 runs 12 residues. Germline V gives CDR1 SQVTM, CDR2 ANQGSEA. The CDR3 nucleotides read TGCAGCTCGGAAACGGGGAACACTGAAGCTTTCTTT. It encodes CSSETGNTEAFF. Drawing the rest from reference TRBV29-1 and TRBJ1-1, the complete variable domain is SAVISQKPSRDICQRGTSLTIQCQVDSQVTMMFWYRQQPGQSLTLIATANQGSEATYESGFVIDKFPISRPNLTFSTLTVSNMSPEDSSIYLCSSETGNTEAFFGQGTRLTVV.

The chain has TRBV6-5 and TRBJ2-1; D might be TRBD2 (6 bases). CDR1 and CDR2 from the germline V gene are MNHEY and SVGAGI. This CDR3 has 11 residues. Trimming stripped 5 bases from V and 13 bases from J, with 12 bases between. As DNA, the CDR3 is TGTGCCAGCAGTCACGGGACTGGTCAGTTCTTC. Its protein is CASSHGTGQFF.

The chain recombines TRBV30 with TRBJ2-1; D is possibly TRBD1 or TRBD2 (5 bases each). Per the germline V gene, CDR1 is GTSNPN and CDR2 is SVGIG (reference sequence). V shed 1 base and J shed 1 base, with 8 bases lying between them. The CDR3 loop spans 14 amino acids. CDR3 DNA: TGTGCCTGGAGTGGAGGGGCGTCCTACAATGAGCAGTTCTTC. Protein sequence: CAWSGGASYNEQFF.

This clone was picked up a small number of times. The J gene is TRBJ1-1, the V gene TRBV29-1; D gene unclear. From germline, CDR1 is SQVTM and CDR2 ANQGSEA. The CDR3 loop spans 14 amino acids. The ends were cut back, 0 bases at V and 0 bases at J, with 8 bases in the middle. CDR3 residues: CSVEEDGMNTEAFF. The CDR3 DNA reads TGCAGCGTTGAAGAAGACGGTATGAACACTGAAGCTTTCTTT.

In the case of this clone: The same CDR3 arises from other DNA sequences in this sample as well. The J gene is TRBJ2-2, the V gene TRBV27; a weak D match, TRBD1 (5 bases). Trimming took off 8 bases at V and 7 bases at J, with 8 bases between the two ends. Per the germline V gene, CDR1 is MNHEY and CDR2 is SMNVEV (reference sequence). The CDR3 is 11 amino acids. The CDR3 DNA follows: TGTGCCAGCTCTCAGGGCGGGGAGCTGTTTTTT. It is translated as CASSQGGELFF.

This clone was counted a few times. V usage is TRBV11-1 and J usage is TRBJ2-1; TRBD1 matches at 10 bases. CDR3 length: 14 residues. Germline V gene data show CDR1 as SGHAT and CDR2 as FQDESV (reference sequence). J was trimmed by 8 bases and V by 5 bases; bases with no gene match: 6. The CDR3 reads CASSPAGTGDEQFF. CDR3 DNA: TGTGCCAGCAGCCCAGCCGGGACAGGGGATGAGCAGTTCTTC.

The V and J genes are TRBV29-1 and TRBJ2-5; D is uncertain. The V gene lost 6 bases and the J gene lost 5 bases, with 7 bases spanning the gap. The CDR3 runs to 10 residues. From germline, CDR1 is SQVTM and CDR2 ANQGSEA. The CDR3 DNA reads TGCAGCGTAGATATGGAGACCCAGTACTTC. As protein: CSVDMETQYF.

The count of this clone is one. The chain carries TRBV6-5 and TRBJ2-5; D remains ambiguous. V was pared by 7 bases and J by 3 bases, with 12 bases between. CDR3 length: 13 residues. Germline CDR1 reads MNHEY; CDR2 reads SVGAGI. CDR3 region: CASKKIAEETQYF. The CDR3 nucleotides read TGTGCCAGCAAAAAGATTGCTGAAGAGACCCAGTACTTC.

The rearrangement uses TRBV7-8 and TRBJ1-2; 9 nucleotides agree with TRBD1. V lost 4 bases, J lost 4 bases, and 7 bases stayed unmatched. Germline V gene lookup returns CDR1 SGHVS and CDR2 FQNEAQ. The CDR3 loop spans 15 amino acids. In DNA form, the CDR3 reads TGTGCCAGCAGCTCTGGGACAGGGATTATCTATGGCTACACCTTC. This gives the protein CASSSGTGIIYGYTF. Using reference TRBV7-8 and TRBJ1-2 for the parts outside the CDR3, the full variable domain is GAGVSQSPRYKVAKRGQDVALRCDPISGHVSLFWYQQALGQGPEFLTYFQNEAQLDKSGLPSDRFFAERPEGSVSTLKIQRTQQEDSAVYLCASSSGTGIIYGYTFGSGTRLTVV.

The chain combines TRBV30 with TRBJ2-1; 7 nucleotides agree with TRBD1. This CDR3 has 13 amino acids. Losses at the gene ends were 6 bases for V and 7 bases for J; bases not matched to a gene: 9. Germline V lookup: CDR1 GTSNPN, CDR2 SVGIG (reference sequence). The CDR3 DNA reads TGTGCCTGCGGATTAACAGGGGTAAATGAGCAGTTCTTC. It specifies CACGLTGVNEQFF.

V usage is TRBV20-1 and J usage is TRBJ2-7, with D possibly TRBD2 on 5 matching bases. Trimming removed 6 bases from V and 5 bases from J, with 11 bases in between. The CDR3 is 11 amino acids. Looked up from germline, CDR1 is DFQATT and CDR2 is SNEGSKA (reference sequence). Here the CDR3 reads CSATTSDEQYF. As DNA, the CDR3 is TGCAGTGCGACCACTAGTGACGAGCAGTACTTC.

J is TRBJ2-7 and V is TRBV28, with D possibly matching TRBD2 (5 bases). CDR1 is MDHEN and CDR2 is SYDVKM in the germline V gene. The CDR3 runs 17 residues. With 2 bases removed from V and 4 bases from J, the gap between germline ends came to 21 bases. The CDR3: CASSLESSKDWGYEQYF. The CDR3 region has the DNA TGTGCCAGCAGTTTAGAATCCTCGAAGGACTGGGGTTACGAGCAGTACTTC.

The J gene is TRBJ2-3, the V gene TRBV12-5; D gene uncertain. V lost 1 base to trimming and J lost 8 bases, with 10 bases between them. There are 13 residues in the CDR3. Germline CDR1 is LGHNT and CDR2 is FRNRAP. CDR3 residues: CASGLGPPGTQYF. The CDR3 nucleotides are TGTGCTAGTGGTTTGGGACCCCCCGGTACGCAGTATTTT.

The CDR3 loop is CASSQDRETEAFF. As DNA, the CDR3 is TGCGCCAGCAGCCAGGACAGGGAGACTGAAGCTTTCTTT. This sequence joins TRBV4-3 and TRBJ1-1, with 8 bases fitting TRBD1. The CDR3 is 13 amino acids. V shed 3 bases and J 5 bases; nucleotides not matched to a gene: 2. CDR1 and CDR2 from the germline V gene are LGHNA and YSLEER.